These T cell receptor beta chains were read from a single sample in a study of CD8+CD57+ T cells in acquired aplastic anemia. Via MiXCR, TCRdb re-called the reads, giving one row per CDR3 protein. The sample contains about 420,000 distinct CDR3 sequences, roughly 64% of which appear only once. Input material: sorted CD4+, CD8+, or CD8+CD57+ T cells (not recorded which) from PBMCs. These receptors were collected from a human donor in good health, serving as a control. Each CDR3 is given with its conserved first and last residue. A D gene is named only where the DNA matches it firmly. Some rows mark clone size as missing; the rest say once, few, many or name a class of expanded clone.

clone_size	v_call	j_call	d_call	cdr3_aa	cdr3_nt
-	TRBV29-1	TRBJ1-1	-	CSVDLPTENTDGFF	TGCAGCGTTGATCTTCCCACGGAGAACACCGACGGTTTCTTT
many	TRBV24-1	TRBJ2-1	TRBD2	CATSDPIAGGVYNEQFF	TGTGCCACCAGTGATCCTATAGCGGGGGGGGTATACAATGAGCAGTTCTTC
once	TRBV24-1	TRBJ1-1	-	CASSERGSHTEAFF	TGCGCCAGCAGTGAGCGGGGGAGCCACACTGAAGCTTTCTTT
-	TRBV19	TRBJ2-5	-	CASSMARGCDQETQYF	TGTGCCAGTAGTATGGCTAGAGGGTGTGACCAAGAGACCCAGTACTTC
-	TRBV7-9	TRBJ1-2	-	CASSFYICSARDPRGGYTF	-
many	TRBV20-1	TRBJ2-1	-	CSGGDRFSGQFF	TGCAGTGGCGGGGACCGTTTTTCGGGGCAGTTCTTC
-	TRBV15	TRBJ2-1	TRBD2	CATSSWTSDEDEQFF	TGTGCCACCAGCAGCTGGACTAGCGATGAAGATGAGCAGTTCTTC
-	TRBV7-2	TRBJ2-7	TRBD2	CASSARVAGGPYEQYF	TGTGCCAGCAGCGCCAGGGTCGCGGGGGGGCCCTACGAGCAGTACTTC
few	TRBV18	TRBJ1-1	-	CASSPRRNPGVGATEAFF	TGTGCCAGCTCACCACGACGAAACCCTGGGGTGGGGGCTACTGAAGCTTTCTTT
-	TRBV20-1	TRBJ2-6	-	CSAEARGRTGANVLTF	TGCAGTGCCGAAGCGAGGGGCAGAACTGGGGCCAACGTCCTGACTTTC
-	TRBV10-3	TRBJ1-2	-	CANRPGGDYGYTF	TGTGCCAACCGACCGGGAGGCGACTATGGCTACACCTTC
-	TRBV20-1	TRBJ1-6	-	CSARRSGGDSPLHF	TGCAGTGCTAGAAGGTCCGGGGGGGACTCGCCCCTCCACTTT
-	TRBV7-9	TRBJ1-2	TRBD1	CASREGATYGYTF	TGTGCCAGCAGGGAGGGGGCTACCTATGGCTACACCTTC
many	TRBV2	TRBJ1-2	-	CASSSQGDGYTF	TGTGCCAGCAGCTCACAGGGAGATGGCTACACCTTC
-	TRBV5-1	TRBJ2-7	TRBD2	CASSQEPHCAGGYEQYF	TGCGCCAGCAGCCAAGAGCCCCATTGTGCGGGGGGCTACGAGCAGTACTTC
once	TRBV7-9	TRBJ2-1	-	CASSLAGIGQFF	TGTGCCAGCAGCTTAGCCGGTATCGGGCAGTTCTTC
-	TRBV7-2	TRBJ2-5	TRBD1	CASSARTGEATQYF	TGTGCCAGCAGTGCTAGGACAGGGGAAGCGACCCAGTACTTC
once	TRBV7-2	TRBJ2-7	TRBD2	CASSLERRGGYRQYF	TGTGCCAGCAGCTTAGAGCGGCGGGGGGGCTACCGGCAGTACTTC
-	TRBV24-1	TRBJ1-1	-	CATRDLRVDRPGTEAFF	TGTGCCACCAGGGACTTGCGGGTTGACAGACCGGGGACTGAAGCTTTCTTT
-	TRBV20-1	TRBJ1-1	-	CSARDSELEAFF	TGCAGTGCTAGAGATAGTGAGTTAGAAGCTTTCTTT
-	TRBV7-7	TRBJ1-4	TRBD1	CASSVMGQGIELVF	TGTGCCAGCAGTGTGATGGGACAGGGGATAGAACTCGTTTTT
many	TRBV27	TRBJ1-2	TRBD1	CASRELRGPGDGYTF	TGTGCCAGCAGAGAATTAAGGGGGCCGGGAGATGGCTACACCTTC